The 28 T cell receptor beta chains below were found in one sample sequenced in a study of cytomegalovirus exposure and HLA in healthy donors. The PCR used 60 Vbeta and 13 Jbeta primers. The data were produced by immunoSEQ multiplex PCR, yet TCRdb's version contains in-frame clones alone and is incomplete. In the table there are about 93,000 clones, under 85% of which are singletons. The sequenced sample consisted of PBMCs. The receptors stem from a middle-aged woman in good health and CMV-seronegative.

The chain combines TRBV7-6 with TRBJ2-7; TRBD2 aligns across 8 bases. After removal of 0 bases from V and 3 bases from J, the junction contained 1 base not matched to a gene. Germline values: CDR1 SGHVS, CDR2 FNYEAQ. This CDR3 region has 14 residues. DNA of the CDR3: TGTGCCAGCAGCTTAGCGCTAGCGGGCTACGAGCAGTACTTC. It yields the protein CASSLALAGYEQYF.

This rearrangement joins TRBV4-2 to TRBJ2-7, with a weak D call TRBD1 (6 bases). CDR1 and CDR2 from the germline V gene are LGHNA and YNFKEQ. The germline V and J ends were trimmed by 1 base and 5 bases, with 15 bases remaining between them. The CDR3 runs 15 residues. The CDR3 here is CASSQVLPGVHEQYF. The CDR3 nucleotides are TGTGCCAGCAGCCAAGTACTGCCAGGGGTCCACGAGCAGTACTTC.

The V call is TRBV19, the J call TRBJ2-7, with 8 bases lining up with TRBD1. From germline, CDR1 is LNHDA and CDR2 SQIVND (reference sequence). V lost 5 bases and J lost 3; bases outside the gene matches: 9. The CDR3 totals 15 residues. The CDR3 nucleotides are TGTGCCAGTAGTGGACGGACAGGGCGAAACTACGAGCAGTACTTC. Translated, it gives CASSGRTGRNYEQYF.

The chain couples TRBV6-4 to TRBJ2-1; no clear D gene. This CDR3 is 13 amino acids long. The germline V and J ends were trimmed by 9 bases and 5 bases, with 14 bases remaining between them. Germline-derived CDR1 and CDR2 are MRHNA and SNTAGT. CDR3 DNA sequence: TGTGCCAGTTCGACTCGCTACCACAATGAGCAGTTCTTC. Its protein is CASSTRYHNEQFF.

The V gene is TRBV7-9, the J gene TRBJ2-3, with 12 bases that match TRBD1. V was clipped by 3 bases and J by 5 bases; unmatched bases: 3. The CDR3 is 15 residues long. Germline CDR1 and CDR2: SEHNR and FQNEAQ (reference sequence). The CDR3 region is CASSFGTGGVDTQYF. The CDR3 region has the DNA TGTGCCAGCAGCTTTGGGACAGGGGGCGTAGATACGCAGTATTTT.

CDR3 in DNA: TGTGCCAGCAGCCGACATAACAGGGGGGACTACAATGAGCAGTTCTTC. This gives the protein CASSRHNRGDYNEQFF. The rearrangement joins TRBV4-2 to TRBJ2-1; 8 bases are a match to TRBD1. V shed 4 bases and J 3 bases; nucleotides not matched to a gene: 8. This CDR3 has 16 amino acids. Germline lookup yields CDR1 LGHNA and CDR2 YNFKEQ.

This clone was detected only a few times. V usage is TRBV5-6 and J usage is TRBJ1-5, with 7 bases that match TRBD1. The CDR3 is made up of 14 amino acids. The junction had 7 bases not matched to a gene; V was cut back by 2 bases and J by 8 bases. Germline CDR1 and CDR2: SGHDT and YYEEEE. Here the CDR3 DNA reads TGTGCCAGCAGCTTTCAGGGGGGAGAGAAGCCCCAGCATTTT. The encoded protein is CASSFQGGEKPQHF.

The chain employs TRBV27 and TRBJ2-2, with D uncertain. The germline V and J ends were trimmed by 3 bases and 0 bases, with 8 bases remaining between them. Germline lookup yields CDR1 MNHEY and CDR2 SMNVEV (reference sequence). This CDR3 is 15 amino acids long. This CDR3 reads CASSFRRTNTGELFF. The CDR3 coding sequence is TGTGCCAGCAGTTTCCGTAGAACGAACACCGGGGAGCTGTTTTTT.

The table lists this clone with a count of one. The chain couples TRBV7-2 to TRBJ2-1; D possibly corresponds to TRBD2 (6 bases). V lost 2 bases and J lost 7, with 9 bases in between. CDR1 and CDR2 from the germline V gene are SGHTA and FQGNSA. The CDR3 length is 13 residues. The CDR3 protein is CASSLLGGNEQFF. In DNA form, the CDR3 reads TGTGCCAGCAGCTTATTGGGGGGAAATGAGCAGTTCTTC.

The rearrangement uses TRBV19 and TRBJ1-2, with D uncertain. Deletions cut 3 bases from V and 4 bases from J, with 9 bases between. This CDR3 has 13 amino acids. Germline V gene data show CDR1 as LNHDA and CDR2 as SQIVND (reference sequence). The CDR3 protein is CASSIRSFYGYTF. The CDR3 DNA sequence: TGTGCCAGTAGTATCCGGTCTTTCTATGGCTACACCTTC.

The chain links TRBV28 to TRBJ1-1; D unclear. V was trimmed by 4 bases and J by 7 bases, leaving 4 bases between them. CDR3 length equals 10 residues. Germline V gives CDR1 MDHEN, CDR2 SYDVKM. CDR3 bases: TGTGCCAGCAGTTATCGTGAAGCTTTCTTT. Amino acid sequence: CASSYREAFF.

The chain carries TRBV10-3 and TRBJ1-1; weak D call: TRBD1 (6 bases). CDR1 and CDR2 from the germline V gene are ENHRY and SYGVKD. The CDR3 contains 14 residues. V lost 11 bases, J lost 4 bases, and 20 bases lay in between. CDR3 coding DNA: TGTGCCTCAAACCCGGAGGACAGAAGCACTGAAGCTTTCTTT. Residues: CASNPEDRSTEAFF.

The chain has TRBV5-5 and TRBJ2-1, with a tentative D call TRBD1 (6 bases). The CDR3 length is 15 residues. The ends were cut back, 1 base at V and 3 bases at J, with 11 bases in the middle. Germline-derived CDR1 and CDR2 are SGHKS and YYEKEE (reference sequence). The CDR3 sequence is CASSLYGTRYNEQFF. The DNA for the CDR3 is TGTGCCAGCAGCTTGTACGGGACACGCTACAATGAGCAGTTCTTC.

The chain couples TRBV28 to TRBJ2-6, with D possibly matching TRBD1 (6 bases). CDR1 and CDR2 from the germline V gene are MDHEN and SYDVKM. CDR3 length: 16 amino acids. Deletions cut 4 bases from V and 0 bases from J, with 10 bases between. CDR3 DNA: TGTGCCAGCAGTTCGGGACAAGTCTCTGGGGCCAACGTCCTGACTTTC. This codes for CASSSGQVSGANVLTF.

The gene calls are TRBV14 and TRBJ2-7, with D possibly being TRBD2 (5 bases). The V and J ends lost 4 bases and 7 bases respectively, with 14 bases between them. This CDR3 has 13 amino acids. Germline loops: CDR1 SGHDN, CDR2 FVKESK. CDR3: CASSRSSSGEQYF. The CDR3, as DNA: TGTGCCAGCAGCCGTTCCAGTTCGGGGGAGCAGTACTTC.

This chain joins TRBV5-1 and TRBJ2-1; possibly TRBD1 for D (5 bases). CDR3 size: 15 residues. V lost 0 bases and J lost 5, with 12 bases in between. CDR1 and CDR2 (germline): SGHRS, YFSETQ. Here the CDR3 DNA reads TGCGCCAGCAGCTTGGTAGGGCTAGGGGACAATGAGCAGTTCTTC. This translates into CASSLVGLGDNEQFF.

The genes are TRBV5-4 and TRBJ2-3, with TRBD2 matching 13 bases. V dropped 3 bases and J dropped 0; count of bases not matched to a gene: 7. In germline, CDR1 is SGHNT, CDR2 YYREEE (reference sequence). The CDR3 covers 18 residues. The CDR3 is CASSSGLAGAGSTDTQYF. CDR3 DNA: TGTGCCAGCAGCTCCGGACTAGCGGGAGCAGGAAGCACAGATACGCAGTATTTT.

The chain links TRBV6-5 to TRBJ2-7; D is possibly TRBD1 (5 bases). CDR3 length: 14 amino acids. The germline V and J ends were trimmed by 2 bases and 6 bases, with 14 bases remaining between them. Germline V gives CDR1 MNHEY, CDR2 SVGAGI. In nucleotides, the CDR3 is TGTGCCAGCAGTTACGGGGCTCAAGGTCTCGAGCAGTACTTC. It specifies CASSYGAQGLEQYF.

This chain joins TRBV7-2 and TRBJ2-7; 8 nucleotides match TRBD1. V was pared by 6 bases and J by 0 bases, with 7 bases of the junction left unmatched. Germline loops: CDR1 SGHTA, CDR2 FQGNSA. This CDR3 comprises 15 residues. The CDR3 DNA reads as TGTGCCAGCAGTCTGACGACAGGGGTCTCCTACGAGCAGTACTTC. Its translation: CASSLTTGVSYEQYF.

The CDR3 DNA follows: TGTGCCAGCAGCGTAAGGGGTACTGAAAAACTGTTTTTT. Amino acid sequence: CASSVRGTEKLFF. J is TRBJ1-4 and V is TRBV9; perhaps TRBD1 as D (5 bases). V gave up 1 base and J gave up 7 bases, with 8 bases separating them. Germline lookup yields CDR1 SGDLS and CDR2 YYNGEE. The CDR3 contains 13 residues.

The rearrangement uses TRBV5-4 and TRBJ1-1; 10 bases fit TRBD1. V lost 4 bases and J lost 0; bases outside the gene matches: 3. CDR3 length: 15 residues. The germline CDR1 and CDR2 sequences are SGHNT and YYREEE (reference sequence). The CDR3 region is CASSRTGGLNTEAFF. In nucleotides, the CDR3 is TGTGCCAGCAGCAGGACAGGGGGGTTGAACACTGAAGCTTTCTTT.

The chain carries TRBV6-5 and TRBJ1-1; TRBD1 agrees at 9 bases. V lost 7 bases to trimming and J lost 4 bases; unmatched junction nucleotides: 4. The CDR3 sequence is 13 residues long. Looked up from germline, CDR1 is MNHEY and CDR2 is SVGAGI. As DNA, the CDR3 is TGTGCCAGCAAAACAGGGGGCTTCACTGAAGCTTTCTTT. Translating it yields CASKTGGFTEAFF.

The rearrangement joins TRBV5-1 to TRBJ1-5, with D possibly TRBD1 on 5 matching bases. V dropped 0 bases and J dropped 0 bases, with 7 bases sitting between them. Germline values: CDR1 SGHRS, CDR2 YFSETQ. The CDR3 length is 15 residues. As DNA, the CDR3 is TGCGCCAGCAGCTTGGGGGGGGATAGCAATCAGCCCCAGCATTTT. It specifies CASSLGGDSNQPQHF.

This sequence joins TRBV27 and TRBJ2-5; 13 bases map to TRBD2. Trimming cost V 2 bases and J 2 bases; bases outside gene matches: 8. The CDR3 has 18 residues. The germline CDR1 and CDR2 sequences are MNHEY and SMNVEV (reference sequence). CDR3 bases: TGTGCCAGCAGTTTAAAAGGGACTAGCGGGACGCTTCAAGAGACCCAGTACTTC. This translates into CASSLKGTSGTLQETQYF.

The rearrangement uses TRBV6-5 and TRBJ2-3, with 9 nucleotides matching TRBD2. The germline V gene encodes CDR1 MNHEY and CDR2 SVGAGI. CDR3 length equals 15 residues. The J segment lost 5 bases and the V segment lost 8 bases, leaving 11 bases of the junction unmatched. The CDR3 loop reads CASRVGGRAVDTQYF. Here the CDR3 DNA reads TGTGCCAGCCGGGTGGGCGGGAGGGCCGTAGATACGCAGTATTTT.

This clone was counted only a few times. The CDR3 coding sequence is TGTGCCAGCACCAATTGGGACAGAGGCTACACCTTC. It translates to CASTNWDRGYTF. This sequence joins TRBV6-5 and TRBJ1-2; 7 nucleotides agree with TRBD1. Looked up from germline, CDR1 is MNHEY and CDR2 is SVGAGI. The CDR3 has 12 residues. J was trimmed by 8 bases and V by 7 bases; bases with no gene match: 7.

The CDR3 here is CASSLDGLEEETQYF. As DNA, the CDR3 is TGTGCCAGCAGCTTAGACGGACTAGAAGAAGAGACCCAGTACTTC. The chain has TRBV11-3 and TRBJ2-5, with 7 positions matching TRBD2. Unmatched junction bases numbered 4, after V lost 0 bases and J lost 3 bases. The CDR3 is 15 amino acids. The germline V gene has CDR1 SGHNT and CDR2 YENEEA.

The V gene is TRBV11-2, the J gene TRBJ2-7, with a weak D call TRBD1 (6 bases). V shed 1 base and J shed 4 bases, with 14 bases lying between them. The CDR3 runs 15 residues. The germline V gene encodes CDR1 SGHAT and CDR2 FQNNGV. The DNA of the CDR3 is TGTGCCAGCAGCTTAGGGGGTGGGCAGGGGTACGAGCAGTACTTC. It yields the protein CASSLGGGQGYEQYF.